One and the same sample provided the 32 T cell receptor beta chains below, sequenced in a study of T cells in Graves' hyperthyroidism and ophthalmopathy. Researchers amplified the TCR beta CDR3 regions from RNA transcripts. In the first-round RT-PCR of the TCR CDR3, the HTBI primer set was used. TCRdb recomputed calls from the multiplex PCR reads with MiXCR, one row per CDR3 protein. The sample has 540,000 or so distinct CDR3 sequences; more than 15% are singletons. What was sequenced was blood. All receptors derive from a woman aged 25 to 39 with Graves' hyperthyroidism.

This clonotype was detected many times. V and J are TRBV20-1 and TRBJ2-1, with TRBD1 matching over 9 bases. CDR3 length equals 15 residues. Looked up from germline, CDR1 is DFQATT and CDR2 is SNEGSKA (reference sequence). Germline trimming cut 0 bases from V and 9 bases from J; bases unmatched to any gene: 9. CDR3 loop: CSARDNRGRYSEQFF. The CDR3 nucleotides are TGCAGTGCTAGAGACAACAGGGGGCGATACTCTGAGCAGTTCTTC.

The rearrangement uses TRBV6-1 and TRBJ2-7; 11 bases map to TRBD1. V was pared by 6 bases and J by 3 bases, with 10 bases of the junction left unmatched. The germline CDR1 and CDR2 sequences are MNHNS and SASEGT. CDR3 length: 16 amino acids. DNA for the CDR3: TGTGCCAGCAGGAATATGGGACAGGGGGACGACTACGAGCAGTACTTC. This codes for CASRNMGQGDDYEQYF.

This clonotype was observed many times. The V call is TRBV11-2, the J call TRBJ2-7; D is uncertain. From germline, CDR1 is SGHAT and CDR2 FQNNGV. Trimming cost V 5 bases and J 4 bases, with 15 bases left between them. This CDR3 has 14 amino acids. CDR3 DNA: TGTGCCAGCAGCCCCGAGAGGACCTCTTACGAGCAGTACTTC. This translates into CASSPERTSYEQYF. The entire variable domain, with the rest obtained from reference TRBV11-2 and TRBJ2-7, is as follows: EAGVAQSPRYKIIEKRQSVAFWCNPISGHATLYWYQQILGQGPKLLIQFQNNGVVDDSQLPKDRFSAERLKGVDSTLKIQPAKLEDSAVYLCASSPERTSYEQYFGPGTRLTVT.

This clonotype has ten or more counts. The chain links TRBV3-1 to TRBJ2-1; D gene unclear. Germline V gives CDR1 LGHDT, CDR2 YNNKEL (reference sequence). The length of the CDR3 is 13 residues. With 1 base removed from V and 9 bases from J, the gap between germline ends came to 10 bases. CDR3 coding DNA: TGTGCCAGCAGCCAAGCCGCTTTGGGTGAGCAGTTCTTC. Translating it yields CASSQAALGEQFF.

This clonotype was detected many times. The J gene is TRBJ2-7, the V gene TRBV28; a possible D gene is TRBD2 (5 bases). The germline CDR1 and CDR2 sequences are MDHEN and SYDVKM. CDR3 size: 16 residues. Trimming cost V 6 bases and J 0 bases, with 18 bases left between them. CDR3 DNA: TGTGCCAGCAGCCGACACCAAAGCGGAAGCTCCTACGAGCAGTACTTC. Its translation: CASSRHQSGSSYEQYF.

This clonotype was recorded at least ten times. The V and J genes are TRBV6-2 or TRBV6-3 and TRBJ1-5; D not resolved. CDR1 and CDR2 (germline): MNHEY, SVGEGT. The CDR3 consists of 14 residues. The ends were cut back, 2 bases at V and 0 bases at J, with 5 bases in the middle. CDR3 bases: TGTGCCAGCAGTTACCACGATAGCAATCAGCCCCAGCATTTT. Protein sequence: CASSYHDSNQPQHF.

The CDR3 region has the DNA TGCAGTGCTGCGGGACAAGAAAACTATGGCTACACCTTC. Protein sequence: CSAAGQENYGYTF. The gene calls are TRBV20-1 and TRBJ1-2, with TRBD1 as a possible D gene (6 bases). CDR3 length: 13 residues. Trimming shortened V by 5 bases and J by 2 bases, and 12 bases separated the two germline ends. Germline CDR1 is DFQATT and CDR2 is SNEGSKA (reference sequence).

This clonotype appeared many times. CDR3 nucleotides: TGTGCCAGCAGCCCCAATTTGGGACAGGGGATTAATTATGGCTACACCTTC. Protein: CASSPNLGQGINYGYTF. This chain joins TRBV5-5 and TRBJ1-2; 10 bases align to TRBD1. CDR3 length equals 17 residues. Germline lookup yields CDR1 SGHKS and CDR2 YYEKEE (reference sequence). The V and J ends lost 4 bases and 5 bases, in that order; junction bases with no gene match: 14.

The table lists this clonotype with many counts. The V call is TRBV28, the J call TRBJ2-3, with 8 bases matching TRBD1. Germline trimming cut 6 bases from V and 4 bases from J; bases unmatched to any gene: 6. The CDR3 is made up of 14 amino acids. Germline CDR1 is MDHEN and CDR2 is SYDVKM. CDR3 DNA: TGTGCCAGCAGCCTACAACAGGGGGCAGATACGCAGTATTTT. Its protein product is CASSLQQGADTQYF.

This clonotype was seen ten or more times. The CDR3 coding sequence is TGTGCCAGCAGCTTCGCGGAAGTTGGTGATTCCCAAGAGACCCAGTACTTC. It translates to CASSFAEVGDSQETQYF. V usage is TRBV7-3 and J usage is TRBJ2-5; D is uncertain. Per the germline V gene, CDR1 is SGHTA and CDR2 is FQGTGA. Trimming pared 3 bases from V and 1 base from J, leaving 18 bases between. CDR3 length: 17 residues. The full variable domain, rest sourced from reference TRBV7-3 and TRBJ2-5, is GAGVSQTPSNKVTEKGKYVELRCDPISGHTALYWYRQSLGQGPEFLIYFQGTGAADDSGLPNDRFFAVRPEGSVSTLKIQRTERGDSAVYLCASSFAEVGDSQETQYFGPGTRLLVL.

This clonotype was found a few times. The CDR3 sequence is CASSQTPGLAGKQFF. CDR3 in DNA: TGCGCCAGCAGCCAAACACCGGGACTAGCGGGCAAGCAGTTCTTC. The chain joins TRBV4-1 to TRBJ2-1, with 12 bases that match TRBD2. This CDR3 region has 15 residues. Germline values: CDR1 MGHRA, CDR2 YSYEKL. V shed 2 bases and J 11 bases; nucleotides not matched to a gene: 7.

The DNA for the CDR3 is TGCAGTGCTAGAAATACGCCCTATGGCTACACCTTC. This gives the protein CSARNTPYGYTF. The chain uses TRBV20-1 and TRBJ1-2; D gene uncertain. Looked up from germline, CDR1 is DFQATT and CDR2 is SNEGSKA (reference sequence). This CDR3 comprises 12 residues. Trimming took 2 bases from V and 4 from J, leaving 8 bases between them.

This clonotype was detected many times. The rearrangement links TRBV7-2 to TRBJ2-1; D is undetermined. Germline-derived CDR1 and CDR2 are SGHTA and FQGNSA. This CDR3 region has 11 residues. Between the trimmed V and J ends, which lost 3 bases and 9 bases, there was a span of 6 bases. The CDR3 DNA sequence: TGTGCCAGCAGCTTCCCGCCTGAGCAGTTCTTC. It is translated as CASSFPPEQFF.

This sequence joins TRBV12-3 or TRBV12-4 and TRBJ2-3, with a tentative D call TRBD2 (6 bases). V was cut by 3 bases and J by 0 bases, with 19 bases left in between. The CDR3 covers 18 residues. CDR3 sequence: CASSFDAGTGQSTDTQYF. CDR3 coding DNA: TGTGCCAGCAGTTTTGACGCGGGGACTGGACAAAGCACAGATACGCAGTATTTT.

There are a few counts of this clonotype. The V call is TRBV29-1, the J call TRBJ2-3, with unresolved D. Germline lookup yields CDR1 SQVTM and CDR2 ANQGSEA. V gave up 4 bases and J gave up 0 bases, with 11 bases separating them. The CDR3 loop spans 14 amino acids. The CDR3 spells CSVGGGLSTDTQYF. CDR3 DNA: TGCAGCGTTGGGGGTGGGCTTAGCACAGATACGCAGTATTTT.

This clonotype was seen only a few times. The chain joins TRBV20-1 to TRBJ1-5; 7 bases map to TRBD1. The CDR3 has 14 residues. J gave up 6 bases and V 2 bases, and 7 bases lay outside the gene matches. Germline V gene lookup returns CDR1 DFQATT and CDR2 SNEGSKA (reference sequence). Here the CDR3 DNA reads TGCAGTGCTAGAAACGGACCAGGGGGTCAGCCCCAGCATTTT. Residues: CSARNGPGGQPQHF.

This clonotype was seen more than once but under ten times. The V call is TRBV9, the J call TRBJ2-1; D is uncertain. Trimming cost V 0 bases and J 13 bases, with 20 bases left between them. CDR1 and CDR2 (germline): SGDLS, YYNGEE. The CDR3 runs 15 residues. The CDR3 loop is CASSVGSGFRTAQFF. The CDR3 nucleotides read TGTGCCAGCAGCGTAGGGTCGGGTTTTAGAACAGCCCAGTTCTTC.

This clonotype was counted ten times or more. The chain is built from TRBV10-3 and TRBJ1-5; 9 nucleotides match TRBD1. The J segment lost 3 bases and the V segment lost 6 bases, leaving 3 bases of the junction unmatched. The germline V gene has CDR1 ENHRY and CDR2 SYGVKD. The CDR3 consists of 14 residues. The CDR3 DNA reads TGTGCCATCAGGCGGACAGGGGACAATCAGCCCCAGCATTTT. Its translation is CAIRRTGDNQPQHF.

This clonotype was seen repeatedly, ten times or more. The chain combines TRBV12-3 or TRBV12-4 with TRBJ2-5; D gene uncertain. Trimming took off 3 bases at V and 2 bases at J, with 13 bases between the two ends. The CDR3 runs 15 residues. The DNA for the CDR3 is TGTGCCAGCAGTTTTTATAGGGCCGCGCAAGAGACCCAGTACTTC. Translation: CASSFYRAAQETQYF.

The gene calls are TRBV4-1 and TRBJ2-2, with a tentative D call TRBD2 (5 bases). This CDR3 contains 18 residues. The V end lost 0 bases, the J end lost 2 bases, and 16 bases lay between the germline ends. Germline CDR1 is MGHRA and CDR2 is YSYEKL. DNA of the CDR3: TGCGCCAGCAGCCAAGATCGGGAAGTGGTACCAAACACCGGGGAGCTGTTTTTT. This gives the protein CASSQDREVVPNTGELFF.

This clonotype was seen only a few times. V is TRBV6-6 and J is TRBJ2-3; the match to TRBD2 covers 7 bases. Trimming removed 0 bases from V and 7 bases from J; junction bases left unmatched: 4. The CDR3 length is 14 residues. Germline loops: CDR1 MNHNY, CDR2 SVGAGI (reference sequence). As DNA, the CDR3 is TGTGCCAGCAGTTACTCGTCGCGGGGGTATACGCAGTATTTT. Its translation is CASSYSSRGYTQYF.

The table lists this clonotype with many counts. This chain uses TRBV20-1 with TRBJ2-5; D possibly matches TRBD1 or TRBD2 (5 bases each). Trimming removed 4 bases from V and 1 base from J, with 16 bases in between. This CDR3 is built from 15 residues. Germline V lookup: CDR1 DFQATT, CDR2 SNEGSKA (reference sequence). The CDR3 is CSANLPSGLQETQYF. In DNA, the CDR3 is TGCAGTGCTAATCTACCTTCGGGGCTCCAAGAGACCCAGTACTTC.

This clonotype was counted many times. This chain connects TRBV12-3 or TRBV12-4 to TRBJ2-7; D may be TRBD2 (5 bases). Trimming removed 5 bases at V and 1 base at J, with 15 bases between. CDR3 length: 15 residues. CDR3 sequence (DNA): TGTGCCAGCAGTCCGCAGAGGGCCCAATCCTACGAGCAGTACTTC. The encoded protein is CASSPQRAQSYEQYF.

This chain links TRBV13 with TRBJ2-4; 7 bases match TRBD2. This CDR3 is 16 amino acids long. V dropped 5 bases and J dropped 3; count of bases not matched to a gene: 10. CDR1 and CDR2 (germline): PRHDT, FYEKMQ (reference sequence). Here the CDR3 reads CASSPTPGLNKNIQYF. In DNA form, the CDR3 reads TGTGCCAGCAGCCCCACACCGGGACTAAACAAAAACATTCAGTACTTC.

V is TRBV30 and J is TRBJ1-1; D may be TRBD1 (5 bases). Germline V lookup: CDR1 GTSNPN, CDR2 SVGIG (reference sequence). CDR3 size: 10 residues. Trimming pared 5 bases from V and 12 bases from J, leaving 13 bases between. The CDR3 protein is CAWDGGISFF. In nucleotides, the CDR3 is TGTGCCTGGGACGGGGGTATATCTTTCTTT.

This clonotype showed up many times. The chain carries TRBV10-3 and TRBJ2-3; 7 bases agree with TRBD2. The CDR3 is 15 amino acids. The germline V gene encodes CDR1 ENHRY and CDR2 SYGVKD. Losses at the gene ends were 8 bases for V and 5 bases for J; bases not matched to a gene: 13. The CDR3 DNA reads TGTGCCATCGGAACTGGCGCAGGCGGGGGAGATACGCAGTATTTT. Protein sequence: CAIGTGAGGGDTQYF.

This clonotype was found many times. V gene TRBV20-1 combines with J gene TRBJ2-7; D gene uncertain. Trimming stripped 3 bases from V and 6 bases from J, with 24 bases between. Germline CDR1 and CDR2: DFQATT and SNEGSKA (reference sequence). This CDR3 comprises 16 residues. The CDR3, as DNA: TGCAGTGCTAGTTGGCCAGCCGGGTCCATAGTCAGCGAGCAGTACTTC. It codes for CSASWPAGSIVSEQYF.

This clonotype occurred many times. The V call is TRBV11-2, the J call TRBJ2-7; 10 bases are shared with TRBD2. V shed 4 bases, J shed 3 bases, and the junction held 6 bases outside the gene matches. CDR1 and CDR2 (germline): SGHAT, FQNNGV. The CDR3 sequence is 15 residues long. As DNA, the CDR3 is TGTGCCAGCAGCTATGAGCGGGAGGGCCGCTACGAGCAGTACTTC. Encoded protein: CASSYEREGRYEQYF.

This clonotype has at least ten counts. This rearrangement joins TRBV5-1 to TRBJ1-2; 12 bases map to TRBD1. Trimming at V came to 1 base and at J to 6 bases, leaving 13 bases not matched to a gene. Germline-derived CDR1 and CDR2 are SGHRS and YFSETQ. CDR3 length equals 18 residues. The CDR3 loop reads CASSLTAGTGGELNGYTF. CDR3 DNA: TGCGCCAGCAGCTTGACCGCCGGGACAGGGGGCGAGTTGAATGGCTACACCTTC.

Points on this clonotype: The junction and the germline gene differ at one end; a read error may be behind it. The rearrangement joins TRBV11-2 to TRBJ1-1; maybe TRBD1 (5 bases). Germline CDR1 is SGHAT and CDR2 is FQNNGV. CDR3 length: 12 residues. Here the CDR3 reads CAGSFTGSEAFF. The CDR3 region has the DNA TGTGCCGGCAGCTTCACAGGTTCTGAAGCTTTCTTT.

This clonotype was observed a few times. This chain uses TRBV5-1 with TRBJ2-2, with 10 bases lining up with TRBD2. Germline V lookup: CDR1 SGHRS, CDR2 YFSETQ. The CDR3 has 16 residues. Germline trimming cut 2 bases from V and 3 bases from J; bases unmatched to any gene: 4. The CDR3 here is CASSLWTSGDTGELFF. The CDR3 bases are TGCGCCAGCAGCTTATGGACTAGCGGCGACACCGGGGAGCTGTTTTTT.

This clonotype was recorded at least ten times. This chain joins TRBV2 and TRBJ2-7; D remains ambiguous. The germline gives CDR1 SNHLY, CDR2 FYNNEI. Trimming shortened V by 8 bases and J by 3 bases, and 11 bases separated the two germline ends. The CDR3 runs 12 residues. The CDR3 protein is CASAQESYEQYF. The CDR3 DNA follows: TGTGCCAGCGCTCAGGAGAGCTACGAGCAGTACTTC. Drawing the rest from reference TRBV2 and TRBJ2-7, the complete variable domain is EPEVTQTPSHQVTQMGQEVILRCVPISNHLYFYWYRQILGQKVEFLVSFYNNEISEKSEIFDDQFSVERPDGSNFTLKIRSTKLEDSAMYFCASAQESYEQYFGPGTRLTVT.